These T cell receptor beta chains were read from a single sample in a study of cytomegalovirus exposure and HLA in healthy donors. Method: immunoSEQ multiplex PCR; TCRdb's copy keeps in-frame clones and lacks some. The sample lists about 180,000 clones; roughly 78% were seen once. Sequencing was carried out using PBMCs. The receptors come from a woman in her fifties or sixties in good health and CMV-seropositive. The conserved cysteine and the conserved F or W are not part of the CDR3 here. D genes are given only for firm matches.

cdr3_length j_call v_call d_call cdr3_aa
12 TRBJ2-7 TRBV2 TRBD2 ASSDGGGPYEQY
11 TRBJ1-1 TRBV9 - ASSDGRGSEAF
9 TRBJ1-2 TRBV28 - ASSQNYGYT
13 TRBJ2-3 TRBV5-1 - ASSLARFSTDTQY
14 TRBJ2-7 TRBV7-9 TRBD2 SSSLPLAGDPYEQY
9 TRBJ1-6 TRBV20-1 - SARQGKPLH
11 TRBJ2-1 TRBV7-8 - ASSLVFNNEQF
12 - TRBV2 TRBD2 ASSPGLASYEQY
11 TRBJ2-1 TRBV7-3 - ASSGAGPGEQF
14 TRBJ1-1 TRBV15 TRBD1 ATSRAGRTGDTEAF
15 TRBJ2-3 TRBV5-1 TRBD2 ASSLNPGLAGTDTQY
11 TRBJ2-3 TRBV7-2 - ARASSGTDTQY
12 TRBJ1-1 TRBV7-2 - ASTVFGGHTEAF
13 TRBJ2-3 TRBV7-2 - ASSLTRRATDTQY
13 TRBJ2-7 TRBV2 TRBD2 ASSRAGGSSYEQY
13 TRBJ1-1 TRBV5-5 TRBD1 ASRHSTGVNTEAF
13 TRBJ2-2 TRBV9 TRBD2 ASSTSGRIPGELF
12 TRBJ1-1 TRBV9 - ASSVVGGRTEAF
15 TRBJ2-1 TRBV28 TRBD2 ASSLLASGSSYNEQF
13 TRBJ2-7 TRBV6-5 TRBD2 ASSYPGLAVYEQY
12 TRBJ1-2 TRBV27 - ASSLSGGPGGYT
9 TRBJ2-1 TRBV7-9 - SSSLSLGVF
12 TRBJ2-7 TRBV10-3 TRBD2 AISVERGTYEQY
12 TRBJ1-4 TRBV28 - ASRFPGRDEKLF
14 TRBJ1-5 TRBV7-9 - SSSLGGGGENQPQH
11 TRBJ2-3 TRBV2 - ASSERGTDTQY
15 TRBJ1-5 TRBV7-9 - ASSGGVGEGANQPQH
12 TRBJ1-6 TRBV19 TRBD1 ASSKQGANSPLH
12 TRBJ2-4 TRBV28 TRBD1 ASSLPGGKNIQY
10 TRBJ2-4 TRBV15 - ATSPRINIQY
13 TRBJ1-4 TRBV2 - ASVVTGLPNEKLF
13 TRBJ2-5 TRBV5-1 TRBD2 ASSSLGSGQETQY
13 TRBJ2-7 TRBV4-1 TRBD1 ASSTGTGVHYEQY
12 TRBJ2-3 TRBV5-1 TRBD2 ASSAGTSPDTQY
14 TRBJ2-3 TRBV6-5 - ASSYRGVGSTDTQY
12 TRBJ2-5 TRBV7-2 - ASSLVTYPGAQY
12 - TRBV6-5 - ASSYSRNSYEQY
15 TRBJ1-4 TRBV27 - AGSPQGTRASNEKLF
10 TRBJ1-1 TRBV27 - ASSHLNTEAF
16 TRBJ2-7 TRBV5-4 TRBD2 ASSFLGLAGGPVYEQY
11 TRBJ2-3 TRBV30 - AWTMGVPDTQY